This T cell receptor (beta chain) comes out of a study of blood T cell repertoires in COVID-19. Study-wide background: PBMCs, B-cell-depleted T cells, or T cells provided the cDNA or gDNA that made up the material.

Sequencing was performed with immunoSEQ multiplex PCR; in TCRdb, only in-frame clones are kept and a portion is missing. This sample has nearly 50,000 clones; around 86% occur once, and the top ten carry around 5%. This clone was detected a few times. The V segment lost 2 bases and the J segment 2 bases; nucleotides outside the gene matches: 1. Germline lookup yields CDR1 MNHEY and CDR2 SVGEGT. The CDR3 consists of 14 residues. The sample was peripheral blood. The source of this sequence is a man aged 35 to 55 with active COVID-19. The chain combines TRBV6-2 or TRBV6-3 with TRBJ2-3; 7 nucleotides match TRBD2. DNA of the CDR3: TGTGCCAGCAGTTACGGGAGGGCCACAGATACGCAGTATTTT. Encoded protein: CASSYGRATDTQYF.